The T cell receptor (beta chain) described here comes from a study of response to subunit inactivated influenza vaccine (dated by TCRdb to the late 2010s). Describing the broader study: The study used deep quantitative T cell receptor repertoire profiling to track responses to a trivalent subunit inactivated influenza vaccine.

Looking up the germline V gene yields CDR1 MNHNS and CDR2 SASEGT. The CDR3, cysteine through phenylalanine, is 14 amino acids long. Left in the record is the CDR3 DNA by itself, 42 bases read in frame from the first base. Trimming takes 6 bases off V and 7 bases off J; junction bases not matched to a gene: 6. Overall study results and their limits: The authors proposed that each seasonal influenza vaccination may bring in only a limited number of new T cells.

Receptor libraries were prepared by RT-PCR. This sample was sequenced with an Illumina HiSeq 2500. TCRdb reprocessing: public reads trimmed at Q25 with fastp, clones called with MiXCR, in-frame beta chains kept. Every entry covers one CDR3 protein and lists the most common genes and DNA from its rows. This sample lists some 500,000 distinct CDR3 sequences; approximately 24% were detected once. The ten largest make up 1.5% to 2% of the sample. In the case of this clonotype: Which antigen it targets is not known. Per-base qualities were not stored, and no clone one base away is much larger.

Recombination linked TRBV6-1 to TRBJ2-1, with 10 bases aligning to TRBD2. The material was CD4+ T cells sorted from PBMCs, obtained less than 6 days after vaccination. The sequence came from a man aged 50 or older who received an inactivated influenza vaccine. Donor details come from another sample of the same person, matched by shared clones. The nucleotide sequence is TGTGCCAGCAGAGCGGGGGGGCCGTGGAATGAGCAGTTCTTC. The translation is CASRAGGPWNEQFF.